The clone carrying this T cell receptor beta chain has a single count. Per the germline V gene, CDR1 is MNHEY and CDR2 is SVGAGI. This CDR3 contains 14 residues. Trimming shortened V by 6 bases and J by 0 bases, and 10 bases separated the two germline ends. Sequencing templates came from extracted RNA that was reverse transcribed into cDNA. The assay was immunoSEQ multiplex PCR, and TCRdb's table has in-frame clones only and misses some. Among about 220,000 clones, more than 45% were seen once, and the ten largest hold 1.6%. The data originate from a study of CD8+ T cells in alopecia areata. The treatment was: oral pan-JAK inhibitor, 5-10 mg twice daily.

The material sequenced was CD4+ T cells sorted from blood, taken at week 4, from a patient treated with tofacitinib. V usage is TRBV6-5 and J usage is TRBJ2-3; possibly TRBD1 for D (5 bases). This TCR came from a human donor with alopecia areata. The CDR3 region has the DNA TGTGCCAGCAGGCAGGGTATTAGCACAGATACGCAGTATTTT. It translates to CASRQGISTDTQYF.